These 31 T cell receptor beta chains originate from one sample sequenced in a study of blood T cell repertoires in COVID-19. Assay used: immunoSEQ multiplex PCR; TCRdb lists only in-frame clones, some missing. The table records about 87,000 clones, approximately 85% of them present only once. The sequencing sample was made of peripheral blood. All receptors come from a woman of 80 years or more with COVID-19, enrolled during active disease.

The genes are TRBV11-1 and TRBJ2-1; 8 bases are shared with TRBD1. The CDR3 consists of 13 residues. Germline-derived CDR1 and CDR2 are SGHAT and FQDESV (reference sequence). After removal of 6 bases from V and 10 bases from J, the junction contained 8 bases not matched to a gene. Here the CDR3 reads CASSSGTGLEQFF. The CDR3 DNA is TGTGCCAGCAGTTCAGGGACAGGACTGGAGCAGTTCTTC.

The V gene is TRBV4-2, the J gene TRBJ1-6, with TRBD1 matching 8 bases. CDR1 LGHNA and CDR2 YNFKEQ come from the germline V gene. The J segment lost 1 base and the V segment lost 0 bases, leaving 5 bases of the junction unmatched. This CDR3 has 18 residues. The CDR3 loop reads CASSQDWQGASYNSPLHF. CDR3 sequence (DNA): TGTGCCAGCAGCCAAGATTGGCAGGGGGCATCCTATAATTCACCCCTCCACTTT.

The rearrangement uses TRBV6-5 and TRBJ2-2; TRBD2 matches 10 bases. With 4 bases clipped from V and 4 bases from J, the junction kept 3 bases outside the gene matches. The CDR3 sequence is 15 residues long. From germline, CDR1 is MNHEY and CDR2 SVGAGI. CDR3 in DNA: TGTGCCAGCAGTTTGCTAGCGGGGGTCACCGGGGAGCTGTTTTTT. It yields the protein CASSLLAGVTGELFF.

The J gene is TRBJ1-1, the V gene TRBV6-5, with D possibly matching TRBD1 (5 bases). The CDR3 runs to 14 residues. The V and J ends lost 5 bases and 5 bases respectively, with 15 bases between them. CDR1 and CDR2 (germline): MNHEY, SVGAGI. CDR3 sequence (DNA): TGTGCCAGCAGTCAGCGGGGGGGTTCAACTGAAGCTTTCTTT. It specifies CASSQRGGSTEAFF.

The chain recombines TRBV5-4 with TRBJ1-2, with D hard to call. Germline-derived CDR1 and CDR2 are SGHNT and YYREEE (reference sequence). The CDR3 totals 13 residues. Trimming took 6 bases from V and 8 from J, leaving 17 bases between them. The CDR3 here is CASTPLNGGGYTF. The CDR3 nucleotides read TGTGCCAGCACCCCACTTAACGGCGGGGGCTACACCTTC.

The chain links TRBV5-8 to TRBJ2-3; tentative D call: TRBD1 (6 bases). The length of the CDR3 is 15 residues. V was pared by 0 bases and J by 6 bases, with 14 bases between. Germline V lookup: CDR1 SGHTS, CDR2 YDEGEE. The CDR3 DNA is TGTGCCAGCAGCTTGGGTTACAGGGTTTTTGATACGCAGTATTTT. Protein product: CASSLGYRVFDTQYF.

This rearrangement joins TRBV30 to TRBJ1-4, with D possibly being TRBD1 (6 bases). The CDR3 runs to 14 residues. The germline V and J ends were trimmed by 0 bases and 8 bases, with 13 bases remaining between them. Germline CDR1 reads GTSNPN; CDR2 reads SVGIG (reference sequence). The CDR3 DNA is TGTGCCTGGAGTGTATCTGGGGGCGGAGAAAAACTGTTTTTT. Its protein is CAWSVSGGGEKLFF.

The V call is TRBV28, the J call TRBJ2-1; TRBD2 is a possible D gene (5 bases). CDR3 length equals 13 residues. V shed 5 bases and J shed 5 bases, with 10 bases lying between them. Germline V lookup: CDR1 MDHEN, CDR2 SYDVKM. Here the CDR3 DNA reads TGTGCCAGCAGTACCCCAGCGGACAATGAGCAGTTCTTC. Translating gives CASSTPADNEQFF.

The rearrangement links TRBV19 to TRBJ1-5, with 8 bases identical to TRBD1. The CDR3 covers 15 residues. Germline loops: CDR1 LNHDA, CDR2 SQIVND (reference sequence). Trimming removed 3 bases from V and 2 bases from J; junction bases left unmatched: 3. The CDR3 coding sequence is TGTGCCAGTAGTATCGACAGGGGTCGCAATCAGCCCCAGCATTTT. Translating gives CASSIDRGRNQPQHF. The full variable domain, in which reference TRBV19 and TRBJ1-5 provide the parts outside the CDR3, is DGGITQSPKYLFRKEGQNVTLSCEQNLNHDAMYWYRQDPGQGLRLIYYSQIVNDFQKGDIAEGYSVSREKKESFPLTVTSAQKNPTAFYLCASSIDRGRNQPQHFGDGTRLSIL.

CDR3 sequence reads: CASSEMSREKLFF. For the CDR3, the DNA is TGTGCCAGCAGTGAAATGTCGCGAGAAAAACTGTTTTTT. This chain connects TRBV6-1 to TRBJ1-4; D is unresolved. V was clipped by 2 bases and J by 8 bases, with 9 bases between them. Germline CDR1 is MNHNS and CDR2 is SASEGT. The CDR3 spans 13 residues.

This clone is a singleton in its sample. The gene calls are TRBV15 and TRBJ2-1; D is uncertain. V was clipped by 5 bases and J by 7 bases, with 12 bases between them. This CDR3 is 13 amino acids long. Germline CDR1 and CDR2: LNHNV and YYDKDF (reference sequence). The CDR3 here is CATSWRLRNEQFF. Written as DNA, the CDR3 is TGTGCCACCAGCTGGCGATTGCGGAATGAGCAGTTCTTC.

The chain is built from TRBV5-1 and TRBJ1-2, with D perhaps TRBD1 (6 bases). Germline V CDR1 and CDR2: SGHRS, YFSETQ. The germline V and J ends were trimmed by 2 bases and 3 bases, with 11 bases remaining between them. The CDR3 contains 14 residues. CDR3 nucleotide sequence: TGCGCCAGCAGCTTACAGGGAGAACACTATGGCTACACCTTC. Translated, it gives CASSLQGEHYGYTF.

Here the CDR3 reads CASRKTGGFSGYTF. The CDR3, as DNA: TGTGCCAGCAGAAAAACAGGGGGCTTTTCTGGCTACACCTTC. The chain links TRBV14 to TRBJ1-2, with 9 bases identical to TRBD1. The CDR3 sequence is 14 residues long. With 6 bases clipped from V and 7 bases from J, the junction kept 9 bases outside the gene matches. Germline-derived CDR1 and CDR2 are SGHDN and FVKESK.

V is TRBV18 and J is TRBJ2-5; tentatively, D is TRBD2 (5 bases). With 3 bases removed from V and 5 bases from J, the gap between germline ends came to 13 bases. Germline CDR1 KGHSH, CDR2 LQKENI. This CDR3 comprises 14 residues. This CDR3 is CASSPPSGSETQYF. CDR3 sequence (DNA): TGTGCCAGCTCACCCCCCTCGGGATCGGAGACCCAGTACTTC.

The V gene is TRBV4-1, the J gene TRBJ2-1, with 9 bases fitting TRBD2. CDR3 length equals 17 residues. Per the germline V gene, CDR1 is MGHRA and CDR2 is YSYEKL. The V and J ends lost 0 bases and 7 bases, in that order; junction bases with no gene match: 10. The CDR3 region has the DNA TGCGCCAGCAGCCAAGAAGGGCTAGCGGGAAAGTATAATGAGCAGTTCTTC. It is translated as CASSQEGLAGKYNEQFF.

This chain links TRBV18 with TRBJ2-1, with 11 bases identical to TRBD1. Germline-derived CDR1 and CDR2 are KGHSH and LQKENI. Germline trimming cut 3 bases from V and 4 bases from J; bases unmatched to any gene: 2. This CDR3 comprises 15 residues. This chain's CDR3 is CASSPGTGGYNEQFF. The CDR3 DNA sequence: TGTGCCAGCTCACCCGGGACAGGGGGTTACAATGAGCAGTTCTTC.

The rearrangement uses TRBV5-1 and TRBJ2-1, with D tentatively TRBD1 (5 bases). The CDR3 extends over 14 amino acids. V lost 1 base to trimming and J lost 5 bases, with 10 bases between them. Germline V gene sequence: CDR1 SGHRS, CDR2 YFSETQ. This CDR3 reads CASSLSGANNEQFF. DNA of the CDR3: TGCGCCAGCAGCTTGTCTGGGGCGAACAATGAGCAGTTCTTC.

The CDR3 DNA follows: TGTGCCAGCAGCTTAGGAGGGATTCGTTCAGATACGCAGTATTTT. Translation: CASSLGGIRSDTQYF. The chain combines TRBV7-6 with TRBJ2-3; D possibly corresponds to TRBD2 (5 bases). CDR1 and CDR2 from the germline V gene are SGHVS and FNYEAQ. The CDR3 totals 15 residues. The V end was cut by 1 base, the J end by 4 bases, with 12 bases between.

This chain connects TRBV30 to TRBJ2-7, with D perhaps matching TRBD2 (6 bases). Trimming shortened V by 6 bases and J by 7 bases, and 22 bases separated the two germline ends. Germline V gene data show CDR1 as GTSNPN and CDR2 as SVGIG (reference sequence). The CDR3 length is 14 residues. The CDR3 is CACATGTGGREQYF. The CDR3 DNA follows: TGTGCCTGCGCCACCGGGACTGGAGGTAGAGAGCAGTACTTC.

This chain connects TRBV7-6 to TRBJ2-7, with D perhaps TRBD1 (6 bases). The CDR3 has 13 amino acids. CDR1 and CDR2 (germline): SGHVS, FNYEAQ. The V end lost 0 bases, the J end lost 7 bases, and 10 bases lay between the germline ends. The CDR3 DNA sequence: TGTGCCAGCAGCTTAGCGAGGGGGAGTGAGCAGTACTTC. Its translation is CASSLARGSEQYF.

This clone occurred once. The rearrangement joins TRBV7-9 to TRBJ2-5; TRBD1 aligns across 7 bases. The CDR3 runs to 12 residues. The V gene end was trimmed by 5 bases and the J gene end by 5 bases; junction bases not matched to a gene: 2. CDR1 is SEHNR, CDR2 FQNEAQ, per germline (reference sequence). The CDR3 sequence is CASSVTGETQYF. CDR3 nucleotides: TGTGCCAGCAGCGTGACAGGGGAGACCCAGTACTTC.

The V call is TRBV18, the J call TRBJ2-7; 10 nucleotides agree with TRBD2. The ends lost 6 bases at V and 3 bases at J; junction bases unmatched: 8. The CDR3 runs 15 residues. The germline V gene has CDR1 KGHSH and CDR2 LQKENI. The chain's CDR3 is CASSYGLADLYEQYF. The DNA of the CDR3 is TGTGCCAGCTCGTACGGACTAGCGGACCTCTACGAGCAGTACTTC. The full variable domain, rest sourced from reference TRBV18 and TRBJ2-7, is NAGVMQNPRHLVRRRGQEARLRCSPMKGHSHVYWYRQLPEEGLKFMVYLQKENIIDESGMPKERFSAEFPKEGPSILRIQQVVRGDSAAYFCASSYGLADLYEQYFGPGTRLTVT.

V is TRBV7-2 and J is TRBJ1-5; 9 positions match TRBD1. There are 13 residues in the CDR3. V lost 5 bases and J lost 7; bases outside the gene matches: 3. Germline CDR1 is SGHTA and CDR2 is FQGNSA. CDR3 DNA sequence: TGTGCCAGCAGCCTACAGGGGGCGCAGCCCCAGCATTTT. This codes for CASSLQGAQPQHF.

The chain carries TRBV7-8 and TRBJ1-2; 7 bases align to TRBD1. CDR1 SGHVS and CDR2 FQNEAQ come from the germline V gene. The CDR3 has 15 amino acids. Germline trimming cut 1 base from V and 7 bases from J; bases unmatched to any gene: 9. The CDR3 DNA is TGTGCCAGCAGCTTAGGGCGACAGGGCCGTAGTGGCTACACCTTC. Encoded protein: CASSLGRQGRSGYTF.

V gene TRBV6-2 or TRBV6-3 combines with J gene TRBJ2-5; 8 nucleotides match TRBD2. Germline V lookup: CDR1 MNHEY, CDR2 SVGEGT. J lost 3 bases, V lost 4 bases, and 10 bases had no gene match. This CDR3 comprises 16 residues. This CDR3 reads CASSFGLAGGEETQYF. The CDR3 DNA sequence: TGTGCCAGCAGTTTTGGGCTAGCGGGCGGGGAAGAGACCCAGTACTTC.

CDR3 nucleotide sequence: TGTGCCAGCAGCCAAGCTCTAGGGGATTCACCCCTCCACTTT. Protein product: CASSQALGDSPLHF. The chain recombines TRBV3-1 (or the pseudogene TRBV3-2) with TRBJ1-6, with a weak D call TRBD1 (5 bases). The germline CDR1 and CDR2 sequences are LGHDT and YNNKEL (reference sequence). V was shortened by 1 base and J by 8 bases, with 9 bases between the two germline ends. This CDR3 has 14 residues.

This clone came up once. The chain has TRBV27 and TRBJ1-1, with D perhaps TRBD1 (5 bases). Per the germline V gene, CDR1 is MNHEY and CDR2 is SMNVEV (reference sequence). The CDR3 length is 14 residues. Trimming took 6 bases from V and 4 from J, leaving 15 bases between them. This chain's CDR3 is CASSLSGGRTEAFF. The CDR3 DNA is TGTGCCAGCAGCCTCTCGGGGGGACGCACTGAAGCTTTCTTT.

This clone was counted a single time. The V and J genes are TRBV5-6 and TRBJ1-1; 7 positions match TRBD1. V was clipped by 3 bases and J by 7 bases; unmatched bases: 15. Germline-derived CDR1 and CDR2 are SGHDT and YYEEEE. The CDR3 consists of 16 residues. CDR3 sequence reads: CASSSYRKGARSEAFF. CDR3 coding DNA: TGTGCCAGCAGCTCCTATCGCAAGGGGGCCAGGAGTGAAGCTTTCTTT. Full variable domain (missing parts from reference TRBV5-6 and TRBJ1-1): DAGVTQSPTHLIKTRGQQVTLRCSPKSGHDTVSWYQQALGQGPQFIFQYYEEEERQRGNFPDRFSGHQFPNYSSELNVNALLLGDSALYLCASSSYRKGARSEAFFGQGTRLTVV.

This clone was picked up a small number of times. The J gene is TRBJ2-2, the V gene TRBV18, with D possibly being TRBD1 (7 bases). The CDR3 sequence is 15 residues long. The germline gives CDR1 KGHSH, CDR2 LQKENI. Trimming left V 5 bases short and J 6 bases short, with 16 bases between. CDR3 bases: TGTGCCAGCTCATCTGGAGGGGGCCAGGCCGGGGAGCTGTTTTTT. It translates to CASSSGGGQAGELFF. The whole variable domain, filled in from reference TRBV18 and TRBJ2-2, reads NAGVMQNPRHLVRRRGQEARLRCSPMKGHSHVYWYRQLPEEGLKFMVYLQKENIIDESGMPKERFSAEFPKEGPSILRIQQVVRGDSAAYFCASSSGGGQAGELFFGEGSRLTVL.

The rearrangement joins TRBV11-2 to TRBJ2-1; TRBD2 aligns across 8 bases. V shed 3 bases, J shed 4 bases, and the junction held 11 bases outside the gene matches. This CDR3 region has 17 residues. Per germline, CDR1 SGHAT and CDR2 FQNNGV. In DNA, the CDR3 is TGTGCCAGCAGCTTGTGGCCCGGACTAGCCGCATACAATGAGCAGTTCTTC. Its protein is CASSLWPGLAAYNEQFF.

V gene TRBV27 combines with J gene TRBJ2-1; 12 nucleotides line up with TRBD2. J lost 7 bases, V lost 8 bases, and 6 bases had no gene match. This CDR3 contains 14 residues. Germline loops: CDR1 MNHEY, CDR2 SMNVEV (reference sequence). The CDR3 DNA reads TGTGCCAGCGAGACTAGCGGGAGTGGTAATGAGCAGTTCTTC. Translated, it gives CASETSGSGNEQFF.